This section outlines one TCR beta chain sequence together with its context. These data come from a study of blood T cell repertoires in COVID-19. Study background: Specimens from acute and convalescent COVID-19 originated in the United States, Italy and Spain. The cDNA or gDNA used as material had been derived from T cells, B-cell-depleted T cells, or PBMCs.

In germline, CDR1 is MGHRA, CDR2 YSYEKL. This CDR3 is built from 17 residues. The J segment lost 4 bases and the V segment lost 0 bases, leaving 7 bases of the junction unmatched. In the study's own analysis: Amplified reference gene primers provided the basis for estimating nucleated cell counts. Profiled with immunoSEQ multiplex PCR; TCRdb holds only in-frame clones, not every one. The V and J calls and clone size were taken over from that table, and D and trimming were inferred from the DNA. The sample has some 130,000 clones, approximately 78% seen once. The chain recombines TRBV4-1 with TRBJ2-1; 9 bases are a match to TRBD2. Sample: peripheral blood. The receptor comes from a man between 60 and 75 years old who had recovered from COVID-19. The CDR3 loop is CASSQDGVAGVYNEQFF. For the CDR3, the DNA is TGCGCCAGCAGCCAAGATGGGGTAGCGGGGGTGTACAATGAGCAGTTCTTC.